One T cell receptor beta chain is described in this entry. Using immunoSEQ multiplex PCR, the repertoire was profiled, and TCRdb retains in-frame clones only, with some absent. Here the sample spans some 170,000 clones, roughly 86% being singletons. The sample comes from a study of cytomegalovirus exposure and HLA in healthy donors. The CDR3 runs 15 residues. Germline assignment: CDR1 SGDLS and CDR2 YYNGEE. The ends were cut back, 6 bases at V and 7 bases at J, with 20 bases in the middle. This rearrangement joins TRBV9 to TRBJ2-1; a weak D match, TRBD2 (7 bases). The sequenced sample was PBMCs. The sequence came from a man between 18 and 29 years old in good health and CMV-seropositive. The CDR3 spells CASNRRGGIGNEQFF. In nucleotides, the CDR3 is TGTGCCAGCAACCGGCGCGGGGGCATAGGGAATGAGCAGTTCTTC.